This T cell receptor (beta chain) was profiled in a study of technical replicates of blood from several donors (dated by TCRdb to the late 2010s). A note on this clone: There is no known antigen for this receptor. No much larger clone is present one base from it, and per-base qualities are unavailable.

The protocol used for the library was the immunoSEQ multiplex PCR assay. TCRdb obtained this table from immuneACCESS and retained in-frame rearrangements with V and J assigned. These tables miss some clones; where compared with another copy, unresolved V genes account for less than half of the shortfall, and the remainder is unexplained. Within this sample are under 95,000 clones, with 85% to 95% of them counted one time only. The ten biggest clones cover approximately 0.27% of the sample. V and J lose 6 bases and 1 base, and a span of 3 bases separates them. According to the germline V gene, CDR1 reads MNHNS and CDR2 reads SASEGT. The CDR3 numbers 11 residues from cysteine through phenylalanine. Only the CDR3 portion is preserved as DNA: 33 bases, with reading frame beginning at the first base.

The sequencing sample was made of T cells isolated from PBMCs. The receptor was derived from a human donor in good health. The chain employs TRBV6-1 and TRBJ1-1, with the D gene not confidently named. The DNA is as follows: TGTGCCAGCAGCCGGAACACTGAAGCTTTCTTT. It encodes CASSRNTEAFF.